The 30 T cell receptor beta chains in this list originate from one sample, sequenced in a study of T-cell reconstitution after alpha-beta-depleted transplantation in children. For TCRbeta, the library was prepared with unique molecular identifiers. TCRdb reprocessed the PCR reads via MiXCR and lists one record per CDR3 protein. The sample carries about 120,000 distinct CDR3 sequences, 10% recorded once. The sequences come from PBMCs, collected before TCRalphabeta/CD19-depleted stem cell transplant. Source of these receptors: a boy younger than 10 with acute lymphoblastic leukemia, due to receive a stem cell transplant.

This clonotype was counted a few times. The chain is built from TRBV9 and TRBJ1-3; 7 bases match TRBD1. The CDR3 totals 16 residues. Trimming took 3 bases from V and 0 from J; bases not matched to a gene: 6. The germline CDR1 and CDR2 sequences are SGDLS and YYNGEE. CDR3 nucleotides: TGTGCCAGCAGCGGAGGACAGGCCCGCTCTGGAAACACCATATATTTT. This encodes CASSGGQARSGNTIYF.

Many counts were recorded for this clonotype. The CDR3 here is CASNVPGQGSGTEAFF. CDR3 bases: TGTGCCAGCAATGTCCCGGGACAGGGCTCTGGCACTGAAGCTTTCTTT. This sequence joins TRBV2 and TRBJ1-1; 9 nucleotides match TRBD1. Germline values: CDR1 SNHLY, CDR2 FYNNEI. The V gene end was trimmed by 7 bases and the J gene end by 4 bases; junction bases not matched to a gene: 13. The CDR3 consists of 16 residues. Filled out from reference TRBV2 and TRBJ1-1, the complete variable domain reads EPEVTQTPSHQVTQMGQEVILRCVPISNHLYFYWYRQILGQKVEFLVSFYNNEISEKSEIFDDQFSVERPDGSNFTLKIRSTKLEDSAMYFCASNVPGQGSGTEAFFGQGTRLTVV.

This clonotype has more than one count but fewer than ten. The chain employs TRBV6-6 and TRBJ1-1, with D uncertain. CDR1 MNHNY and CDR2 SVGAGI come from the germline V gene (reference sequence). The CDR3 is 13 residues long. V lost 6 bases to trimming and J lost 1 base, with 9 bases between them. The CDR3 reads CASSRTENTEAFF. The CDR3 DNA sequence: TGTGCCAGCAGCCGGACGGAGAACACTGAAGCTTTCTTT.

The rearrangement uses TRBV6-1 and TRBJ2-3, with D hard to call. V gave up 9 bases and J gave up 2 bases, with 15 bases separating them. Germline V gene lookup returns CDR1 MNHNS and CDR2 SASEGT. The CDR3 length is 14 residues. The CDR3 DNA follows: TGTGCCAGTCGTCTCCCTGCGTCCACAGATACGCAGTATTTT. The encoded protein is CASRLPASTDTQYF.

In its sample, this clonotype was seen many times. The chain is built from TRBV7-6 and TRBJ2-3; D perhaps matches TRBD2 (5 bases). Germline-derived CDR1 and CDR2 are SGHVS and FNYEAQ. Trimming took off 1 base at V and 3 bases at J, with 8 bases between the two ends. This CDR3 spans 14 amino acids. The CDR3 loop is CASSLVAKTDTQYF. The CDR3 bases are TGTGCCAGCAGCTTAGTAGCGAAAACAGATACGCAGTATTTT.

This clonotype was seen ten or more times. This chain uses TRBV5-1 with TRBJ2-2; 9 nucleotides match TRBD2. J was trimmed by 4 bases and V by 5 bases; bases with no gene match: 18. CDR1 is SGHRS, CDR2 YFSETQ, per germline. There are 19 residues in the CDR3. The CDR3 reads CASSTLRGAGGRATGELFF. CDR3 DNA sequence: TGCGCCAGCAGTACTTTACGTGGAGCGGGAGGCCGCGCCACCGGGGAGCTGTTTTTT.

The gene calls are TRBV30 and TRBJ2-1; unclear D gene. CDR1 and CDR2 (germline): GTSNPN, SVGIG (reference sequence). The CDR3 has 14 residues. Trimming stripped 5 bases from V and 2 bases from J, with 13 bases between. CDR3 nucleotides: TGTGCCTGGGACAAGGGCGGTCCCTACAATGAGCAGTTCTTC. Encoded protein: CAWDKGGPYNEQFF. The entire variable domain, with the rest obtained from reference TRBV30 and TRBJ2-1, is as follows: SQTIHQWPATLVQPVGSPLSLECTVEGTSNPNLYWYRQAAGRGLQLLFYSVGIGQISSEVPQNLSASRPQDRQFILSSKKLLLSDSGFYLCAWDKGGPYNEQFFGPGTRLTVL.

Many counts were recorded for this clonotype. The V and J genes are TRBV28 and TRBJ2-3; no firm D call. The germline gives CDR1 MDHEN, CDR2 SYDVKM. Trimming took off 1 base at V and 5 bases at J, with 7 bases between the two ends. This CDR3 spans 13 amino acids. The chain's CDR3 is CASSLSIVDTQYF. CDR3 in DNA: TGTGCCAGCAGTTTATCTATAGTAGATACGCAGTATTTT.

The CDR3 region has the DNA TGCAGCGTGGGTCAGGGGTGGGGTACTGAAGCTTTCTTT. The encoded protein is CSVGQGWGTEAFF. The chain uses TRBV29-1 and TRBJ1-1, with a weak D call TRBD1 (6 bases). Germline values: CDR1 SQVTM, CDR2 ANQGSEA. The CDR3 loop spans 13 amino acids. V lost 6 bases and J 5 bases, leaving 16 bases between the germline ends.

The V and J genes are TRBV3-1 and TRBJ1-4; D is ambiguous. The CDR3 length is 11 residues. Germline-derived CDR1 and CDR2 are LGHDT and YNNKEL (reference sequence). V lost 1 base, J lost 7 bases, and 1 base lay in between. CDR3 nucleotide sequence: TGTGCCAGCAGCCAAGCTGAAAAACTGTTTTTT. This codes for CASSQAEKLFF.

This rearrangement joins TRBV4-1 to TRBJ1-1; D is unclear. Trimming cost V 1 base and J 1 base, with 16 bases left between them. Germline loops: CDR1 MGHRA, CDR2 YSYEKL. The CDR3 is 17 residues long. This CDR3 reads CASSQGGLGRRNTEAFF. CDR3 in DNA: TGCGCCAGCAGCCAAGGGGGTTTGGGTCGTCGGAACACTGAAGCTTTCTTT.

The chain links TRBV5-1 to TRBJ2-2; no reliable D call. Trimming pared 0 bases from V and 0 bases from J, leaving 9 bases between. Germline V gives CDR1 SGHRS, CDR2 YFSETQ. This CDR3 contains 16 residues. The CDR3 spells CASSLENVANTGELFF. The CDR3 DNA sequence: TGCGCCAGCAGCTTGGAGAACGTGGCGAACACCGGGGAGCTGTTTTTT.

Here the CDR3 reads CASRPPGGASWTEAFF. The CDR3 DNA is TGTGCCAGCCGCCCCCCGGGGGGGGCGAGTTGGACTGAAGCTTTCTTT. The chain combines TRBV7-9 with TRBJ1-1, with a tentative D call TRBD1 (6 bases). V dropped 8 bases and J dropped 5 bases, with 24 bases sitting between them. Germline CDR1 reads SEHNR; CDR2 reads FQNEAQ (reference sequence). The CDR3 is 16 residues long.

This chain uses TRBV3-1 with TRBJ2-1; no reliable D call. Deletions cut 4 bases from V and 7 bases from J, with 14 bases between. This CDR3 is 14 amino acids long. Germline assignment: CDR1 LGHDT and CDR2 YNNKEL (reference sequence). The CDR3 loop is CASSLGLLGNEQFF. The CDR3 DNA is TGTGCCAGCAGCCTGGGTCTACTGGGGAATGAGCAGTTCTTC.

This clonotype was found many times. This rearrangement joins TRBV5-6 to TRBJ2-7; weak D call: TRBD2 (6 bases). Trimming shortened V by 0 bases and J by 2 bases, and 12 bases separated the two germline ends. Germline V gene lookup returns CDR1 SGHDT and CDR2 YYEEEE. The CDR3 loop spans 15 amino acids. DNA for the CDR3: TGTGCCAGCAGCTTGGAAGGGACTGGAGCCTACGAGCAGTACTTC. Translation: CASSLEGTGAYEQYF.

This clonotype showed up just a few times. The CDR3 reads CSVDSLAGGASEQFF. As DNA, the CDR3 is TGCAGCGTTGATAGCCTAGCGGGAGGAGCGTCTGAGCAGTTCTTC. The chain combines TRBV29-1 with TRBJ2-1, with TRBD2 matching over 11 bases. After removal of 3 bases from V and 9 bases from J, the junction contained 10 bases not matched to a gene. This CDR3 region has 15 residues. The V gene's germline CDR1 is SQVTM and CDR2 ANQGSEA.

The chain combines TRBV12-3 or TRBV12-4 with TRBJ2-7; tentative D call: TRBD2 (6 bases). This CDR3 comprises 14 residues. V was trimmed by 7 bases and J by 2 bases, leaving 15 bases between them. In DNA form, the CDR3 reads TGTGCCAGCACCTATAGCGGACCCGCCTACGAGCAGTACTTC. Protein product: CASTYSGPAYEQYF.

V gene TRBV5-1 combines with J gene TRBJ2-1; no definite D call. The germline V and J ends were trimmed by 2 bases and 5 bases, with 11 bases remaining between them. CDR1 is SGHRS, CDR2 YFSETQ, per germline. The CDR3 is 14 amino acids. The CDR3 sequence is CASSFGLENNEQFF. In nucleotides, the CDR3 is TGCGCCAGCAGCTTTGGGCTAGAAAACAATGAGCAGTTCTTC.

J is TRBJ2-1 and V is TRBV21-1; the table's D call, TRBD2, has no DNA check behind it. TRBV21-1 is tagged as a pseudogene. The CDR3 sequence is 14 residues long. In DNA, the CDR3 is TGTGCAGGGGGGACTAGCGGATCCTACAATGAGCAGTTCTTC. This gives the protein CAGGTSGSYNEQFF.

Many counts were recorded for this clonotype. An end of the junction differs from the germline gene, which may be a read error. Here the CDR3 reads CASSLAGTDTQYF. CDR3 DNA sequence: TGTGCCAGCAGCTTGGCTGGCACAGATACGCAGTATTTT. The J gene is TRBJ2-3, the V gene TRBV5-1; D uncertain. Looked up from germline, CDR1 is SGHRS and CDR2 is YFSETQ. The CDR3 runs 13 residues. The variable domain in full, completed from reference TRBV5-1 and TRBJ2-3, reads KAGVTQTPRYLIKTRGQQVTLSCSPISGHRSVSWYQQTPGQGLQFLFEYFSETQRNKGNFPGRFSGRQFSNSRSEMNVSTLELGDSALYLCASSLAGTDTQYFGPGTRLTVL.

This clonotype has at least ten counts. The chain joins TRBV20-1 to TRBJ2-5; 7 nucleotides agree with TRBD2. The CDR3 has 15 residues. Per germline, CDR1 DFQATT and CDR2 SNEGSKA (reference sequence). Losses at the gene ends were 0 bases for V and 1 base for J; bases not matched to a gene: 5. CDR3: CSAREGRGTQETQYF. The CDR3 DNA reads as TGCAGTGCTAGAGAGGGGCGGGGGACCCAAGAGACCCAGTACTTC.

This clonotype was counted only a few times. V is TRBV20-1 and J is TRBJ2-7; no clear D gene. Trimming stripped 0 bases from V and 0 bases from J, with 9 bases between. Germline CDR1 and CDR2: DFQATT and SNEGSKA (reference sequence). This CDR3 is 14 amino acids long. The CDR3, as DNA: TGCAGTGCTAGAGATAACGCGGTCTCCTACGAGCAGTACTTC. This codes for CSARDNAVSYEQYF.

Notes on this clonotype: Given the absence of the conserved phenylalanine or tryptophan at the CDR3 end, a read error is likely. The chain joins TRBV6-5 to TRBJ1-1; 7 nucleotides align to TRBD1. The CDR3 has 17 residues. J gave up 1 base and V 0 bases, and 8 bases lay outside the gene matches. Germline V lookup: CDR1 MNHEY, CDR2 SVGAGI. CDR3 residues: CASSYSTGSGENTEAFS. CDR3 DNA sequence: TGTGCCAGCAGTTACTCGACAGGGTCGGGTGAGAACACTGAAGCTTTCTCT.

The chain has TRBV27 and TRBJ2-7; 11 nucleotides match TRBD1. The V gene's germline CDR1 is MNHEY and CDR2 SMNVEV (reference sequence). This CDR3 is 16 amino acids long. Trimming cost V 6 bases and J 6 bases; bases outside gene matches: 13. CDR3 amino acids: CASSHRVGQGAGEQYF. CDR3 sequence (DNA): TGTGCCAGCAGCCACAGGGTAGGACAGGGGGCGGGCGAGCAGTACTTC.

The table lists this clonotype with many counts. The chain uses TRBV5-5 and TRBJ2-1; D unclear. Trimming pared 2 bases from V and 7 bases from J, leaving 7 bases between. CDR3 size: 12 residues. The germline V gene has CDR1 SGHKS and CDR2 YYEKEE (reference sequence). The CDR3 DNA follows: TGTGCCAGCAGCTTAACAAAGAATGAGCAGTTCTTC. Its translation is CASSLTKNEQFF.

This chain links TRBV15 with TRBJ2-5; TRBD1 aligns across 8 bases. CDR1 is LNHNV, CDR2 YYDKDF, per germline (reference sequence). V lost 6 bases to trimming and J lost 1 base; unmatched junction nucleotides: 4. CDR3 length: 14 amino acids. CDR3 DNA sequence: TGTGCCACCAGGGCGGACAGGGCCCAAGAGACCCAGTACTTC. Protein: CATRADRAQETQYF.

The CDR3 loop reads CASSSGGDGGELFF. The CDR3 nucleotides read TGTGCCAGCAGCTCCGGGGGTGATGGCGGGGAGCTGTTTTTT. The chain combines TRBV7-3 with TRBJ2-2; TRBD2 is a possible D gene (6 bases). The V end lost 4 bases, the J end lost 7 bases, and 13 bases lay between the germline ends. The CDR3 runs to 14 residues. Germline assignment: CDR1 SGHTA and CDR2 FQGTGA.

This clonotype turned up a few times. V gene TRBV2 combines with J gene TRBJ2-3; D might be TRBD1 (5 bases). The CDR3 length is 15 residues. The V gene's germline CDR1 is SNHLY and CDR2 FYNNEI. With 6 bases removed from V and 1 base from J, the gap between germline ends came to 14 bases. CDR3 bases: TGTGCCAGCAGGCGACAGAGCACCCGCACAGATACGCAGTATTTT. This gives the protein CASRRQSTRTDTQYF.

This clonotype was detected only a few times. V gene TRBV12-3 or TRBV12-4 combines with J gene TRBJ1-5; 8 bases map to TRBD1. This CDR3 comprises 16 residues. V shed 5 bases and J 0 bases; nucleotides not matched to a gene: 6. For the CDR3, the DNA is TGTGCCAGCAGTCCCGGACAGGGTGATAGCAATCAGCCCCAGCATTTT. Translation: CASSPGQGDSNQPQHF.

This clonotype was observed a few times. The J gene is TRBJ2-5, the V gene TRBV20-1, with 8 bases that match TRBD2. Germline V gives CDR1 DFQATT, CDR2 SNEGSKA (reference sequence). With V trimmed by 2 bases and J by 4 bases, 9 bases remained unmatched. There are 15 residues in the CDR3. DNA for the CDR3: TGCAGTGCTAGACCAAGCGGGAGATTTCCAGAGACCCAGTACTTC. Encoded protein: CSARPSGRFPETQYF.